A single sample gave rise to the 15 T cell receptor beta chains below, sequenced in a study of CD8+ T cells in alopecia areata. Sequencing templates came from extracted RNA that was reverse transcribed into cDNA. Here immunoSEQ multiplex PCR was the method, and the copy in TCRdb shows in-frame clones only, minus some. The sample records some 82,000 clones, just over 50% being singletons. Sequencing was done on a sample of NKG2D-high CD8+ T cells sorted from blood. The receptors were gathered from a human donor with alopecia areata.

The V call is TRBV29-1, the J call TRBJ2-3; 9 nucleotides match TRBD2. The CDR3 has 15 residues. The V segment lost 2 bases and the J segment 0 bases; nucleotides outside the gene matches: 3. Germline CDR1 SQVTM, CDR2 ANQGSEA. The CDR3 DNA follows: TGCAGCGTTGAACTAGCGGGGCTTAGCACAGATACGCAGTATTTT. Encoded protein: CSVELAGLSTDTQYF.

A few counts support this clone. The rearrangement links TRBV29-1 to TRBJ2-1; D is perhaps TRBD1 (5 bases). CDR1 SQVTM and CDR2 ANQGSEA come from the germline V gene. The CDR3 covers 14 residues. The V end lost 8 bases, the J end lost 9 bases, and 23 bases lay between the germline ends. The CDR3 coding sequence is TGCAGCTGCGTGGGGCAAAACCTCCACCCTGAGCAGTTCTTC. Its protein is CSCVGQNLHPEQFF.

This clone is medium-sized (0.01 to 0.1%) within its sample. The chain is built from TRBV29-1 and TRBJ2-7; 12 nucleotides match TRBD1. The CDR3 is 14 residues long. Germline trimming cut 7 bases from V and 4 bases from J; bases unmatched to any gene: 8. Per germline, CDR1 SQVTM and CDR2 ANQGSEA. CDR3 coding DNA: TGCAGCGCAGCCGGGACAGGGGGCTTTTACGAGCAGTACTTC. Translating gives CSAAGTGGFYEQYF.

This clone has only a few counts. In nucleotides, the CDR3 is TGTGCCAGCAGTTCCACTAGCGGAAGCACAGATACGCAGTATTTT. This codes for CASSSTSGSTDTQYF. The V gene is TRBV28, the J gene TRBJ2-3; 8 bases are shared with TRBD2. The ends lost 4 bases at V and 0 bases at J; junction bases unmatched: 3. The CDR3 extends over 15 amino acids. CDR1 and CDR2 from the germline V gene are MDHEN and SYDVKM.

The rearrangement uses TRBV30 and TRBJ1-1; TRBD1 is a possible D gene (5 bases). This CDR3 is built from 13 residues. V was trimmed by 4 bases and J by 1 base, leaving 10 bases between them. Germline CDR1 and CDR2: GTSNPN and SVGIG (reference sequence). DNA for the CDR3: TGTGCCTGGAATGCAGGGTCGAACACTGAAGCTTTCTTT. The encoded protein is CAWNAGSNTEAFF. The whole variable domain, remainder taken from reference TRBV30 and TRBJ1-1, is SQTIHQWPATLVQPVGSPLSLECTVEGTSNPNLYWYRQAAGRGLQLLFYSVGIGQISSEVPQNLSASRPQDRQFILSSKKLLLSDSGFYLCAWNAGSNTEAFFGQGTRLTVV.

The chain has TRBV23-1 and TRBJ1-5; unclear D gene. TRBV23-1 is noted as an ORF with a role that remains uncertain. Trimming left V 0 bases short and J 10 bases short, with 7 bases between. The CDR3 spans 12 residues. CDR3 protein: CASSQSRPPQHF. The CDR3 nucleotides read TGCGCCAGCAGTCAATCACGGCCTCCCCAGCATTTT.

V is TRBV29-1 and J is TRBJ2-5, with 16 bases lining up with TRBD2. There are 19 residues in the CDR3. The V and J ends lost 0 bases and 2 bases, in that order; junction bases with no gene match: 9. Germline CDR1 SQVTM, CDR2 ANQGSEA. CDR3 amino acids: CSVEDGGTSGGAGQETQYF. In nucleotides, the CDR3 is TGCAGCGTTGAAGATGGCGGGACTAGCGGGGGGGCCGGTCAAGAGACCCAGTACTTC.

The rearrangement uses TRBV5-1 and TRBJ1-6; no definite D call. The CDR3 has 13 residues. With 0 bases removed from V and 12 bases from J, the gap between germline ends came to 10 bases. Germline V gives CDR1 SGHRS, CDR2 YFSETQ. The CDR3 spells CASSLAGALPLHF. CDR3 in DNA: TGCGCCAGCAGCTTGGCGGGTGCCCTACCCCTCCACTTT. Filled out from reference TRBV5-1 and TRBJ1-6, the complete variable domain reads KAGVTQTPRYLIKTRGQQVTLSCSPISGHRSVSWYQQTPGQGLQFLFEYFSETQRNKGNFPGRFSGRQFSNSRSEMNVSTLELGDSALYLCASSLAGALPLHFGNGTRLTVT.

This clone was observed a few times. This sequence joins TRBV10-3 and TRBJ2-7, with a possible D match to TRBD1 (5 bases). The ends were cut back, 3 bases at V and 3 bases at J, with 9 bases in the middle. Germline lookup yields CDR1 ENHRY and CDR2 SYGVKD. This CDR3 contains 13 residues. The CDR3 protein is CAISDPGFYEQYF. DNA for the CDR3: TGTGCCATCAGTGATCCAGGGTTCTACGAGCAGTACTTC.

This clone was seen a handful of times. The rearrangement links TRBV29-1 to TRBJ2-7, with D unresolved. Trimming stripped 4 bases from V and 3 bases from J, with 13 bases between. From germline, CDR1 is SQVTM and CDR2 ANQGSEA. The CDR3 extends over 13 amino acids. As DNA, the CDR3 is TGCAGCGTTGTATCGGAGAACCACTACGAGCAGTACTTC. Translated: CSVVSENHYEQYF.

CDR3 sequence reads: CASHKQGTDTQYF. The CDR3 DNA is TGTGCCAGCCACAAACAGGGGACAGATACGCAGTATTTT. This sequence joins TRBV27 and TRBJ2-3; 7 nucleotides line up with TRBD1. From germline, CDR1 is MNHEY and CDR2 SMNVEV (reference sequence). The junction had 5 bases not matched to a gene; V was cut back by 8 bases and J by 3 bases. This CDR3 region has 13 residues.

The chain recombines TRBV5-1 with TRBJ2-7; unclear D gene. There are 14 residues in the CDR3. The germline V gene encodes CDR1 SGHRS and CDR2 YFSETQ. Trimming took 0 bases from V and 2 from J, leaving 9 bases between them. CDR3 region: CASSLEWPPYEQYF. CDR3 nucleotides: TGCGCCAGCAGCTTGGAATGGCCTCCCTACGAGCAGTACTTC.

V is TRBV6-5 and J is TRBJ2-5; perhaps TRBD1 as D (5 bases). The germline V gene encodes CDR1 MNHEY and CDR2 SVGAGI. V lost 5 bases and J lost 5, with 9 bases in between. The CDR3 is made up of 12 amino acids. CDR3 DNA: TGTGCCAGCAGTCAGGGTTTGGAGACCCAGTACTTC. It yields the protein CASSQGLETQYF.

This clone appeared a few times. The chain couples TRBV30 to TRBJ2-1; D possibly corresponds to TRBD2 (7 bases). The CDR3 covers 14 residues. Germline assignment: CDR1 GTSNPN and CDR2 SVGIG (reference sequence). Deletions cut 7 bases from V and 1 base from J, with 14 bases between. CDR3 loop: CALGGGTSYNEQFF. The CDR3 region has the DNA TGTGCCTTAGGGGGGGGAACGTCCTACAATGAGCAGTTCTTC.

The J gene is TRBJ2-7, the V gene TRBV27; D perhaps matches TRBD1 (6 bases). This CDR3 region has 14 residues. Germline CDR1 MNHEY, CDR2 SMNVEV (reference sequence). V gave up 7 bases and J gave up 4 bases, with 17 bases separating them. The CDR3 loop is CASTLRGGEYEQYF. The DNA of the CDR3 is TGTGCCAGCACCCTACGAGGGGGAGAGTACGAGCAGTACTTC.